One sample yielded the 2 T cell receptor beta chains listed below, sequenced in a study of shared clonotypes between healthy human individuals. The repertoire was sequenced with immunoSEQ multiplex PCR; TCRdb's copy has only in-frame clones and lacks some. The repertoire holds about 600,000 clones, with roughly 97% as singletons. Sequencing used naive CD4+ T cells sorted from blood. Subset specified: CD45RA+ positively selected. These TCRs come from a woman under 40 in good health.

The CDR3 spells CASRVAGGPETQYF. As DNA, the CDR3 is TGCGCCAGCAGAGTAGCGGGAGGGCCTGAGACCCAGTACTTC. The chain couples TRBV5-1 to TRBJ2-5; 11 bases align to TRBD2. The CDR3 spans 14 residues. CDR1 SGHRS and CDR2 YFSETQ come from the germline V gene. V lost 5 bases and J lost 5; bases outside the gene matches: 5.

The V and J genes are TRBV28 and TRBJ1-4; D is unclear. The ends were cut back, 4 bases at V and 2 bases at J, with 11 bases in the middle. Germline V gene sequence: CDR1 MDHEN, CDR2 SYDVKM. The CDR3 is 15 residues long. CDR3 sequence reads: CASSSPGQTNEKLFF. Here the CDR3 DNA reads TGTGCCAGCAGTTCGCCTGGGCAGACTAATGAAAAACTGTTTTTT. Full variable domain (rest looked up from reference TRBV28 and TRBJ1-4): DVKVTQSSRYLVKRTGEKVFLECVQDMDHENMFWYRQDPGLGLRLIYFSYDVKMKEKGDIPEGYSVSREKKERFSLILESASTNQTSMYLCASSSPGQTNEKLFFGSGTQLSVL.